The next 3 T cell receptor beta chains were all read from a single sample in a study of blood T cells in healthy people across ages. Next came a second PCR, run for roughly 6 to 11 cycles, which used a sample-barcoded 5' primer along with a J-beta primer mix. TCRdb used MiXCR to reprocess the 5' RACE reads, holding one entry per CDR3 protein. In the table there are about a million distinct CDR3 sequences, about 51% of which are singletons. The material sequenced was blood. Source of these receptors: a woman aged 60-70 years in good health.

In its sample, this clonotype was seen a few times. The chain combines TRBV14 with TRBJ2-7; 9 bases line up with TRBD2. V gave up 4 bases and J gave up 1 base; unmatched junction bases: 11. The CDR3 has 17 amino acids. Germline CDR1 SGHDN, CDR2 FVKESK. Here the CDR3 reads CASSLPFETSGSYEQYF. DNA of the CDR3: TGTGCCAGCAGCCTTCCTTTTGAGACTAGCGGATCCTACGAGCAGTACTTC.

This CDR3 reads CSVVGTRSYEQYF. In DNA, the CDR3 is TGCAGCGTTGTCGGTACAAGATCCTACGAGCAGTACTTC. J is TRBJ2-7 and V is TRBV29-1, with D unresolved. In germline, CDR1 is SQVTM, CDR2 ANQGSEA. This CDR3 has 13 residues. Trimming left V 4 bases short and J 1 base short, with 11 bases between.

The chain uses TRBV7-3 and TRBJ2-1; 7 nucleotides align to TRBD1. Germline CDR1 reads SGHTA; CDR2 reads FQGTGA. The trim removed 2 bases at V and 7 bases at J, leaving 5 bases unmatched. The CDR3 runs to 14 residues. CDR3 loop: CASSLEGQWNEQFF. CDR3 coding DNA: TGTGCCAGCAGCTTAGAGGGACAGTGGAATGAGCAGTTCTTC.